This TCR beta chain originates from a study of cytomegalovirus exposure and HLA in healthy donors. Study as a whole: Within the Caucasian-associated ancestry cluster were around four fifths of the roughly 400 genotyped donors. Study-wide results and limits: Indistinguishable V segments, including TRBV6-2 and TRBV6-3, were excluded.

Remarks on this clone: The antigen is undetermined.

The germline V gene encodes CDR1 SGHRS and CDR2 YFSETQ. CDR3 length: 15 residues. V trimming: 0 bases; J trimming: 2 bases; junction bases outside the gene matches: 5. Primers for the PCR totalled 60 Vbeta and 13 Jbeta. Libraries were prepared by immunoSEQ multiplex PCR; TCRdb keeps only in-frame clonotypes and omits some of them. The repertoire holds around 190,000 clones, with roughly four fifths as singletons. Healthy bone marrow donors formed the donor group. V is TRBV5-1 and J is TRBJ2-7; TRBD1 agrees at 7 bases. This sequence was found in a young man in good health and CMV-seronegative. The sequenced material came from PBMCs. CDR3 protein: CASSLEADRAYEQYF. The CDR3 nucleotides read TGCGCCAGCAGCTTGGAGGCTGACAGGGCCTACGAGCAGTACTTC.